This paragraph covers one T cell receptor beta chain sequence. In each PCR, synthetic TCR analog templates were spiked in. Profiling relied on immunoSEQ multiplex PCR, and the TCRdb table lists in-frame clones only, not all of them. This table holds fewer than 90,000 clones, 85% to 95% found once. The data were obtained in a study of PD-L1 blockade in urothelial cancer. For the study at large: The analyses of blood took place 3 weeks (second dose) and 6 weeks after treatment start. Typically, measured as a median, blood samples had 150,000 or so T cells.

The time point is: peripheral blood 6 weeks after treatment start. The cohort comprised individuals with locally advanced or metastatic urothelial carcinoma. After removal of 2 bases from V and 2 bases from J, the junction contained 7 bases not matched to a gene. The CDR3 runs 16 residues. Germline assignment: CDR1 SGHDN and CDR2 FVKESK. The receptor was derived from an elderly woman with urothelial cancer. This sample comprised PBMCs, obtained around atezolizumab (anti-PD-L1) treatment. The V gene is TRBV14, the J gene TRBJ2-7; 9 nucleotides agree with TRBD2. The chain's CDR3 is CASSQRLAGNPYEQYF. DNA for the CDR3: TGTGCCAGCAGCCAACGCCTAGCGGGAAACCCCTACGAGCAGTACTTC.